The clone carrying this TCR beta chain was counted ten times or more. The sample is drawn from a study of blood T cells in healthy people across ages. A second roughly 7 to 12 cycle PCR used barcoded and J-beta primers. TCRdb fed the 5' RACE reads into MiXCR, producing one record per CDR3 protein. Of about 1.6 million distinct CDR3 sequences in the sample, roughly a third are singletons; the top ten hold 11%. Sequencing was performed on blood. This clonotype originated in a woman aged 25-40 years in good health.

The CDR3 sequence is CASSQNRVETQYF. The CDR3 coding sequence is TGTGCCAGCAGCCAAAACAGGGTAGAGACCCAGTACTTC. V is TRBV7-2 and J is TRBJ2-5; tentatively, D is TRBD1 (6 bases). Germline assignment: CDR1 SGHTA and CDR2 FQGNSA. V lost 5 bases and J lost 4, with 11 bases in between. CDR3 length: 13 amino acids.